This TCR beta chain was captured in a study of blood T cell repertoires in COVID-19. Study as a whole: Sources were T cells, B-cell-depleted T cells, or PBMCs; the material itself was cDNA or gDNA.

Authors' processing steps: Quantification of nucleated cells was approximated via reference gene primer amplification. Assay: immunoSEQ multiplex PCR; the TCRdb copy retains only in-frame clones and omits some. The V and J calls and clone size are taken from that table; D and trimming were inferred from the DNA. The sample includes approximately 340,000 clones, about nine tenths of them seen just once. Germline assignment: CDR1 LNHDA and CDR2 SQIVND (reference sequence). V was shortened by 4 bases and J by 8 bases, with 17 bases between the two germline ends. This CDR3 comprises 14 residues. The specimen was peripheral blood. This TCR came from a young man with COVID-19, enrolled during active disease. The chain links TRBV19 to TRBJ1-2, with D possibly TRBD1 on 6 matching bases. CDR3 sequence: CASSTNYRELGYTF. DNA of the CDR3: TGTGCCAGTAGTACAAACTACAGGGAGTTGGGCTACACCTTC. Variable domain in full (rest from reference TRBV19 and TRBJ1-2): DGGITQSPKYLFRKEGQNVTLSCEQNLNHDAMYWYRQDPGQGLRLIYYSQIVNDFQKGDIAEGYSVSREKKESFPLTVTSAQKNPTAFYLCASSTNYRELGYTFGSGTRLTVV.